The entry below describes one TCR beta chain. The source material, RNA transcripts, was used to amplify TCR beta CDR3 regions. Carried out on the TCR CDR3, a first-round RT-PCR used the HTBI primer set. TCRdb processed the multiplex PCR reads anew with MiXCR; each CDR3 protein has one entry. The data contain around 690,000 distinct CDR3 sequences, approximately 15% of them singletons. Graves' hyperthyroidism was deemed stable given no ophthalmopathy progression within 18 months. These data come from a study of T cells in Graves' hyperthyroidism and ophthalmopathy. CDR3 length: 17 amino acids. Losses at the gene ends were 0 bases for V and 7 bases for J; bases not matched to a gene: 5.

The chain combines TRBV12-3 or TRBV12-4 with TRBJ1-6, with TRBD1 matching over 11 bases. This clonotype was sampled from a man in his fifties or sixties with Graves' hyperthyroidism. What was sequenced was blood. The CDR3 bases are TGTGCCAGCAGTTTAGCCTGGGGGACAGGGGGAAATTCACCCCTCCACTTT. This codes for CASSLAWGTGGNSPLHF.